A selection of T cell receptor beta chains follows, all from one sample in a study of regulatory T cells in long-lasting Graves disease. TCRdb used MiXCR to reprocess the multiplex PCR reads, holding one entry per CDR3 protein. The sample lists about 460,000 distinct CDR3 sequences; approximately 14% were seen once. These same records also appear under a second study, on T cells in Graves' hyperthyroidism and ophthalmopathy.

Sequenced material: peripheral blood mononuclear cells (PBMCs), taken at new diagnosis, from a patient treated with antithyroid drugs. These receptors all come from a woman aged 45 to 65 with Graves disease. CDR3s include the opening cysteine and the closing phenylalanine or tryptophan. The D gene is left open where the match is weak. Size is omitted from some rows. Given values are once, few, many or a class for expanded clones.

V gene: TRBV2
D gene: TRBD1
J gene: TRBJ1-2
clone size: -
CDR3 protein: CAGSSDRGQGYTF
CDR3 DNA: TGTGCCGGCAGCTCGGACAGGGGGCAGGGCTACACCTTC

V gene: TRBV10-3
D gene: TRBD2
J gene: TRBJ2-1
clone size: -
CDR3 protein: CAISEVAGGRDEQFF
CDR3 DNA: TGTGCCATCAGTGAGGTAGCGGGAGGGCGAGATGAGCAGTTCTTC

V gene: TRBV28
D gene: -
J gene: TRBJ1-5
clone size: many
CDR3 protein: CASSVLQGAQPQHF
CDR3 DNA: TGTGCCAGCAGCGTTCTACAGGGTGCTCAGCCCCAGCATTTT

V gene: TRBV20-1
D gene: -
J gene: TRBJ2-1
clone size: many
CDR3 protein: CSARAKGGLSYNEQFF
CDR3 DNA: TGCAGTGCTAGAGCTAAAGGGGGTCTGTCCTACAATGAGCAGTTCTTC

V gene: TRBV7-6
D gene: TRBD2
J gene: TRBJ2-3
clone size: many
CDR3 protein: CASSLAGWSTDTQYF
CDR3 DNA: TGTGCCAGCAGCCTAGCGGGATGGAGCACAGATACGCAGTATTTT

V gene: TRBV6-1
D gene: -
J gene: TRBJ2-3
clone size: many
CDR3 protein: CASSPTADTQYF
CDR3 DNA: TGTGCCAGCAGCCCCACGGCAGATACGCAGTATTTT

V gene: TRBV28
D gene: -
J gene: TRBJ2-1
clone size: many
CDR3 protein: CASTRGLSSYNEQFF
CDR3 DNA: TGTGCCAGCACTCGGGGACTGAGCTCCTACAATGAGCAGTTCTTC

V gene: TRBV28
D gene: -
J gene: TRBJ2-1
clone size: many
CDR3 protein: CASSAPRGSYNEQFF
CDR3 DNA: TGTGCCAGCAGTGCCCCTAGGGGCTCCTACAATGAGCAGTTCTTC

V gene: TRBV9
D gene: TRBD2
J gene: TRBJ2-2
clone size: -
CDR3 protein: CASSVEGLAGGPNTGELFF
CDR3 DNA: TGTGCCAGCAGCGTAGAGGGACTAGCGGGAGGCCCGAACACCGGGGAGCTGTTTTTT

V gene: TRBV11-2
D gene: -
J gene: TRBJ2-7
clone size: many
CDR3 protein: CASSLRATYEQYF
CDR3 DNA: TGTGCCAGCAGCTTACGGGCGACCTACGAGCAGTACTTC

V gene: TRBV11-2
D gene: TRBD2
J gene: TRBJ2-3
clone size: many
CDR3 protein: CASSLSRTRVPTDTQYF
CDR3 DNA: TGTGCCAGCAGCTTATCGCGGACTAGAGTACCCACAGATACGCAGTATTTT

V gene: TRBV29-1
D gene: -
J gene: TRBJ2-2
clone size: -
CDR3 protein: CSASSVTENTGELFF
CDR3 DNA: TGCAGCGCCTCATCGGTGACGGAGAACACCGGGGAGCTGTTTTTT

V gene: TRBV9
D gene: -
J gene: TRBJ2-7
clone size: few
CDR3 protein: CASSTPGKTSSEQYF
CDR3 DNA: TGTGCCAGCAGCACTCCCGGGAAAACCTCTAGTGAGCAGTACTTC

V gene: TRBV19
D gene: -
J gene: TRBJ2-7
clone size: -
CDR3 protein: CASSIDLVQQYYEQYF
CDR3 DNA: TGTGCCAGTAGTATAGATTTGGTCCAACAATACTACGAGCAGTACTTC

V gene: TRBV20-1
D gene: -
J gene: TRBJ2-5
clone size: many
CDR3 protein: CSARDASTNQETQYF
CDR3 DNA: TGCAGTGCTAGAGATGCTAGCACGAACCAAGAGACCCAGTACTTC

V gene: TRBV28
D gene: TRBD2
J gene: TRBJ2-1
clone size: -
CDR3 protein: CAISGLADHNEQFF
CDR3 DNA: TGTGCCATAAGCGGACTAGCGGACCACAATGAGCAGTTCTTC

V gene: TRBV25-1
D gene: -
J gene: TRBJ2-2
clone size: few
CDR3 protein: CASSEFELQGLAGELFF
CDR3 DNA: TGTGCCAGCAGTGAATTCGAACTTCAGGGGTTGGCCGGGGAGCTGTTTTTT

V gene: TRBV9
D gene: TRBD2
J gene: TRBJ2-7
clone size: -
CDR3 protein: CASSVDGRGYEQYF
CDR3 DNA: TGTGCCAGCAGCGTTGACGGGAGGGGTTACGAGCAGTACTTC

V gene: TRBV7-9
D gene: TRBD2
J gene: TRBJ2-1
clone size: many
CDR3 protein: CASSLDGVGLPFNEQFF
CDR3 DNA: TGTGCCAGCAGCTTAGATGGGGTGGGACTACCCTTCAATGAGCAGTTCTTC

V gene: TRBV30
D gene: -
J gene: TRBJ2-2
clone size: many
CDR3 protein: CAWSVQGITGELFF
CDR3 DNA: TGTGCCTGGAGTGTACAAGGGATAACCGGGGAGCTGTTTTTT

V gene: TRBV18
D gene: -
J gene: TRBJ2-5
clone size: -
CDR3 protein: CASSPPTGQETQYF
CDR3 DNA: TGTGCCAGCTCACCACCGACGGGCCAAGAGACCCAGTACTTC

V gene: TRBV12-3/TRBV12-4
D gene: -
J gene: TRBJ1-1
clone size: many
CDR3 protein: CASAVSIGVVEAFF
CDR3 DNA: TGTGCCAGCGCAGTTTCGATAGGGGTGGTTGAAGCTTTCTTT

V gene: TRBV28
D gene: -
J gene: TRBJ2-1
clone size: -
CDR3 protein: CASSWLGSLRNNEQFF
CDR3 DNA: TGTGCCAGCAGTTGGTTGGGGAGCCTACGGAACAATGAGCAGTTCTTC

V gene: TRBV29-1
D gene: -
J gene: TRBJ2-1
clone size: -
CDR3 protein: CSVVSSAIYNEQFF
CDR3 DNA: TGCAGCGTCGTTTCTAGCGCGATTTACAATGAGCAGTTCTTC

V gene: TRBV7-9
D gene: -
J gene: TRBJ2-5
clone size: few
CDR3 protein: CASSSRQAQETQYF
CDR3 DNA: TGTGCCAGCAGCTCACGACAGGCCCAAGAGACCCAGTACTTC

V gene: TRBV2
D gene: TRBD2
J gene: TRBJ2-5
clone size: -
CDR3 protein: CASSEVARGAGVRETQYF
CDR3 DNA: TGTGCCAGCAGTGAAGTGGCGAGGGGAGCGGGAGTTCGAGAGACCCAGTACTTC

V gene: TRBV3-1
D gene: TRBD2
J gene: TRBJ2-7
clone size: many
CDR3 protein: CASSLSGSKYEQYF
CDR3 DNA: TGTGCCAGCAGCTTAAGCGGGAGTAAGTACGAGCAGTACTTC

V gene: TRBV28
D gene: TRBD1
J gene: TRBJ1-3
clone size: many
CDR3 protein: CASSSPTGGSSGNTIYF
CDR3 DNA: TGTGCCAGCAGTTCTCCGACAGGGGGGAGCTCTGGAAACACCATATATTTT

V gene: TRBV3-1
D gene: -
J gene: TRBJ2-7
clone size: many
CDR3 protein: CASSQDTPRSTGAYEQYF
CDR3 DNA: TGTGCCAGCAGCCAAGATACACCTAGGAGTACCGGGGCCTACGAGCAGTACTTC

V gene: TRBV11-2
D gene: TRBD2
J gene: TRBJ2-1
clone size: many
CDR3 protein: CASSLLVLAGAYNEQFF
CDR3 DNA: TGTGCCAGCAGCTTACTAGTACTAGCGGGGGCCTACAATGAGCAGTTCTTC

V gene: TRBV3-1
D gene: -
J gene: TRBJ1-6
clone size: few
CDR3 protein: CASSQRESNSPLHF
CDR3 DNA: TGTGCCAGCAGCCAGCGGGAGAGTAATTCACCCCTCCACTTT

V gene: TRBV30
D gene: -
J gene: TRBJ1-1
clone size: many
CDR3 protein: CAWLFPGPYIEDTEAFF
CDR3 DNA: TGTGCCTGGCTTTTCCCTGGCCCCTACATCGAGGACACTGAAGCTTTCTTT

V gene: TRBV7-9
D gene: -
J gene: TRBJ1-4
clone size: -
CDR3 protein: CASGSGSEKLFF
CDR3 DNA: TGTGCCAGCGGGTCAGGGAGCGAAAAACTGTTTTTT

V gene: TRBV6-2/TRBV6-3
D gene: -
J gene: TRBJ2-1
clone size: few
CDR3 protein: CASSLLQGIFVYEQFF
CDR3 DNA: TGTGCCAGCAGTTTACTGCAGGGGATTTTTGTCTATGAGCAGTTCTTC

V gene: TRBV28
D gene: -
J gene: TRBJ2-6
clone size: -
CDR3 protein: CASSLNSGANVLTF
CDR3 DNA: TGTGCCAGCAGTTTAAACTCTGGGGCCAACGTCCTGACTTTC

V gene: TRBV28
D gene: -
J gene: TRBJ2-5
clone size: many
CDR3 protein: CASSPLRVALETQYF
CDR3 DNA: TGTGCCAGCAGTCCCCTCAGGGTCGCACTGGAGACCCAGTACTTC

V gene: TRBV19
D gene: -
J gene: TRBJ2-1
clone size: once
CDR3 protein: CASSRLSAGFYNEQFF
CDR3 DNA: TGTGCCAGTAGTAGGTTATCGGCTGGATTTTACAATGAGCAGTTCTTC

V gene: TRBV28
D gene: -
J gene: TRBJ2-7
clone size: many
CDR3 protein: CASTIGYEQYF
CDR3 DNA: TGTGCCAGCACCATTGGGTACGAGCAGTACTTC

V gene: TRBV5-1
D gene: TRBD1
J gene: TRBJ1-3
clone size: many
CDR3 protein: CASSLTPRQGASGNTIYF
CDR3 DNA: TGCGCCAGCAGCTTGACCCCGAGACAGGGGGCTTCTGGAAACACCATATATTTT

V gene: TRBV5-1
D gene: -
J gene: TRBJ2-3
clone size: few
CDR3 protein: CASSFNGPDSTDTQYF
CDR3 DNA: TGCGCCAGCAGCTTCAATGGACCCGACAGCACAGATACGCAGTATTTT

V gene: TRBV19
D gene: -
J gene: TRBJ1-4
clone size: -
CDR3 protein: CASSIEGPTNEKLFF
CDR3 DNA: TGTGCCAGTAGTATTGAAGGCCCAACTAATGAAAAACTGTTTTTT

V gene: TRBV2
D gene: TRBD1
J gene: TRBJ1-5
clone size: -
CDR3 protein: CASSQDKGQGAQPQHF
CDR3 DNA: TGCGCCAGCAGCCAAGATAAGGGACAGGGGGCGCAGCCCCAGCATTTT

V gene: TRBV28
D gene: -
J gene: TRBJ2-2
clone size: few
CDR3 protein: CASSPPKRQDNTGELFF
CDR3 DNA: TGTGCCAGCAGTCCACCGAAGAGACAGGATAACACCGGGGAGCTGTTTTTT

V gene: TRBV10-3
D gene: TRBD2
J gene: TRBJ2-3
clone size: many
CDR3 protein: CAITSGSGTDTQYF
CDR3 DNA: TGTGCCATCACTAGCGGGAGCGGTACAGATACGCAGTATTTT

V gene: TRBV11-2
D gene: -
J gene: TRBJ2-3
clone size: many
CDR3 protein: CASSLWGGAPDTQYF
CDR3 DNA: TGTGCCAGCAGCTTATGGGGCGGAGCACCAGATACGCAGTATTTT

V gene: TRBV29-1
D gene: -
J gene: TRBJ1-2
clone size: -
CDR3 protein: CSVDRRGDYYGYTF
CDR3 DNA: TGCAGCGTTGACCGCAGGGGCGACTATTATGGCTACACCTTC

V gene: TRBV11-3
D gene: TRBD2
J gene: TRBJ2-6
clone size: few
CDR3 protein: CASSPYAGTNYPGANVLTF
CDR3 DNA: TGTGCCAGCAGCCCCTATGCCGGGACTAATTACCCTGGGGCCAACGTCCTGACTTTC

V gene: TRBV20-1
D gene: -
J gene: TRBJ2-5
clone size: many
CDR3 protein: CSARGLYQETQYF
CDR3 DNA: TGCAGTGCTAGAGGACTATACCAAGAGACCCAGTACTTC

V gene: TRBV28
D gene: -
J gene: TRBJ2-5
clone size: -
CDR3 protein: CASSVQGFQETQYF
CDR3 DNA: TGTGCCAGCAGTGTACAGGGATTCCAAGAGACCCAGTACTTC

V gene: TRBV12-5
D gene: -
J gene: TRBJ2-3
clone size: many
CDR3 protein: CASGSADTQYF
CDR3 DNA: TGTGCTAGTGGTTCCGCGGATACGCAGTATTTT

V gene: TRBV6-5
D gene: -
J gene: TRBJ2-7
clone size: many
CDR3 protein: CASSYSMGPYEQYF
CDR3 DNA: TGTGCCAGCAGTTACTCGATGGGACCCTACGAGCAGTACTTC

V gene: TRBV2
D gene: -
J gene: TRBJ1-1
clone size: few
CDR3 protein: CASNPTTGNTEAFF
CDR3 DNA: TGTGCCAGCAACCCGACTACAGGGAACACTGAAGCTTTCTTT

V gene: TRBV27
D gene: TRBD2
J gene: TRBJ2-1
clone size: -
CDR3 protein: CASSSLMIAGAWDEQFF
CDR3 DNA: TGTGCCAGCAGTTCGTTAATGATAGCGGGAGCGTGGGATGAGCAGTTCTTC

V gene: TRBV12-3/TRBV12-4
D gene: -
J gene: TRBJ1-1
clone size: many
CDR3 protein: CASSPGGANTEAFF
CDR3 DNA: TGTGCCAGCAGTCCCGGGGGAGCGAACACTGAAGCTTTCTTT

V gene: TRBV27
D gene: TRBD2
J gene: TRBJ2-7
clone size: many
CDR3 protein: CASSLWGQRGGNEQYF
CDR3 DNA: TGTGCCAGCAGTTTATGGGGTCAGCGGGGGGGGAACGAGCAGTACTTC

V gene: TRBV7-3
D gene: TRBD2
J gene: TRBJ2-2
clone size: many
CDR3 protein: CASSLNLAGGTGELFF
CDR3 DNA: TGTGCCAGCAGCTTAAATCTAGCGGGAGGCACCGGGGAGCTGTTTTTT

V gene: TRBV12-3/TRBV12-4
D gene: TRBD1
J gene: TRBJ1-5
clone size: -
CDR3 protein: CASSFTGVGGSNQPQHF
CDR3 DNA: TGTGCCAGCAGTTTTACAGGGGTTGGGGGTAGCAATCAGCCCCAGCATTTT

V gene: TRBV6-2/TRBV6-3
D gene: -
J gene: TRBJ1-1
clone size: -
CDR3 protein: CASSFARVGRGTEAFF
CDR3 DNA: TGTGCCAGCAGTTTCGCGCGGGTAGGGAGAGGCACTGAAGCTTTCTTT

V gene: TRBV12-3/TRBV12-4
D gene: -
J gene: TRBJ2-5
clone size: many
CDR3 protein: CASRSEAGSRETQYF
CDR3 DNA: TGTGCCAGCAGAAGCGAGGCGGGAAGCAGAGAGACCCAGTACTTC